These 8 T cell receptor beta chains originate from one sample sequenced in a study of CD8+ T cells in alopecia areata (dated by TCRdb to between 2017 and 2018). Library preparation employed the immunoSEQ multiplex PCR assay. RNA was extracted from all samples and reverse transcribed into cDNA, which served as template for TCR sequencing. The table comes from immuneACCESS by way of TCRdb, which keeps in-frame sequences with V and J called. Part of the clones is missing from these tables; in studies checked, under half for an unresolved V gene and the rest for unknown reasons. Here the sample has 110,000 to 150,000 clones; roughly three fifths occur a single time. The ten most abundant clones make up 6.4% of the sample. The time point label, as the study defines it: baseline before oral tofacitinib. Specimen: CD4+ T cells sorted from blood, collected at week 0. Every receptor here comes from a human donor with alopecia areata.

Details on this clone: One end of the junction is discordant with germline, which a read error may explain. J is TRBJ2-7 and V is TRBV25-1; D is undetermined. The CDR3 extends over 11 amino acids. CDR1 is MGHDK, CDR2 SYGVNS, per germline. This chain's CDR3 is CASSERFEVFF. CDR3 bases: TGTGCCAGCAGTGAACGGTTCGAAGTTTTCTTC.

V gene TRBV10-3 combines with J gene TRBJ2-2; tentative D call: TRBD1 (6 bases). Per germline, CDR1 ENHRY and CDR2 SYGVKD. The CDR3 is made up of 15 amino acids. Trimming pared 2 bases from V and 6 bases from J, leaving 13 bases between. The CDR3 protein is CAISEQQGLAGELFF. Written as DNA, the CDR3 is TGTGCCATCAGTGAGCAACAGGGATTGGCCGGGGAGCTGTTTTTT.

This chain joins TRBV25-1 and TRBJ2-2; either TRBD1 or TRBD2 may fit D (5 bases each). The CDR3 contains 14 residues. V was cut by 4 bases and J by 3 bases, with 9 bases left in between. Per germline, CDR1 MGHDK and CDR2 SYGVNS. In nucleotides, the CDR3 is TGTGCCAGCAGTGGAGGGGCGGACACCGGGGAGCTGTTTTTT. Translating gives CASSGGADTGELFF.

The CDR3 nucleotides are TGTGCCAGCAGAAGTGTCACAGATACGCAGTATTTT. Protein: CASRSVTDTQYF. The rearrangement uses TRBV11-2 and TRBJ2-3; the D is unclear. V was shortened by 6 bases and J by 2 bases, with 6 bases between the two germline ends. This CDR3 contains 12 residues. Germline V gives CDR1 SGHAT, CDR2 FQNNGV.

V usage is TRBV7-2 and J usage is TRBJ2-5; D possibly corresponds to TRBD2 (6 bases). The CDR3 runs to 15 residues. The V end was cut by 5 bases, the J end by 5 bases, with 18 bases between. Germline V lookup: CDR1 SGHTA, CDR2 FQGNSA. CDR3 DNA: TGTGCCAGCAGCCCGCGCCAATCGGGGGTTGAGACCCAGTACTTC. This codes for CASSPRQSGVETQYF.

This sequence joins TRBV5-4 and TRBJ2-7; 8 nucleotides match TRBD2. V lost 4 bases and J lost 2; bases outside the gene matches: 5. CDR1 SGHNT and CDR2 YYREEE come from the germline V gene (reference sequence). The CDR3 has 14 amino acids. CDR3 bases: TGTGCCAGCAGCCGCGGGGGGCGGACCTACGAGCAGTACTTC. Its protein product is CASSRGGRTYEQYF.

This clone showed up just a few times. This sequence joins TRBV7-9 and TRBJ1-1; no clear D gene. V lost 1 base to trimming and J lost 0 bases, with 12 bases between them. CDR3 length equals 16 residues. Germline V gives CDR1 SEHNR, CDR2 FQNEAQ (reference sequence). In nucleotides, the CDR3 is TGTGCCAGCAGCTTAGGAGCGATGAGGTTGAACACTGAAGCTTTCTTT. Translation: CASSLGAMRLNTEAFF.

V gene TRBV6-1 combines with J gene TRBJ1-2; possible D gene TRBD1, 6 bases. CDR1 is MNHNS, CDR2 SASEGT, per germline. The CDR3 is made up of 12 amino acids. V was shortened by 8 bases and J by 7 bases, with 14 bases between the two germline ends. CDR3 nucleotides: TGTGCCAGCTTTTGGTGGACAGCTGGCTACACCTTC. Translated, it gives CASFWWTAGYTF.